Included here is one T cell receptor (beta chain) sequence, with context. Its recognized antigen is unknown. The input lacks base qualities; no much larger clone sits a single base away. This specimen comes from a study of cytomegalovirus exposure and HLA in healthy donors (dated by TCRdb to about 2017). A note on the overall study: An earlier analysis of fewer than 750 of the donors reported 276 Gb of sequence data and 90 million to 120 million unique TCR beta sequences obtained from about 200 million T cells. An early release that covered about 600 HLA-typed donors contained around 330 gigabases of sequencing data and tens of millions of unique TCR sequences. Of the 300 to 500 genotyped donors, 75% to 85% were placed in the genetic ancestry cluster associated with self-reported Caucasian donors. The study aimed to test whether signatures of past pathogen exposure could be identified by cataloging public T cell receptors. Using immunosequencing, the study profiled T cell repertoires from around 680 subjects and related those repertoires to cytomegalovirus serostatus. Along with the approximately 670-subject first cohort, a separate validation cohort of over 90 different subjects was used. The study combined high-throughput TCR immunosequencing, statistical association of individual TCRs with disease status, and machine learning to predict cytomegalovirus infection status. To study patterns of TCR occurrence, a later analysis re-analyzed previously published TCR beta repertoires from more than 550 donors and added high-resolution HLA genotyping. In the later analysis, no new phenotypic data were used to find candidate immune exposures; instead, reliance was placed on TCR beta sequences and their occurrence across donors. An earlier analysis of 587 of the donors used high-throughput TCR beta sequencing to judge whether each TCR beta V gene segment behaved as functional or pseudogenic. Donor age, sex, ethnicity and CMV serostatus were compiled together with the repertoire data. A later genetic analysis used genome-wide SNP genotypes for about 55% of the 666 donors, treating that subset as a discovery cohort. All discovery cohort repertoires had been generated on a single sequencing platform. HLA typing covered class I and class II loci at four-digit resolution. The number of typed donors differed by locus: roughly 629-640 for A, B, C, DRB1 and DQB1; 500 to 550 for DQA1; approximately 600 for DPA1; and 400 to 480 for DPB1. Four or five DR-DQ haplotypes were handled as single units for association and clustering because linkage in the cohort was strong. Across 398 genotyped donors of the cohort, an average of 235,054 unique TCR beta nucleotide sequences per donor were sequenced, and roughly 17% of those sequences were non-productive.

The cohort was made up of roughly 670 healthy bone marrow donors. Cohort members were all nominally healthy when sampled, although unrecorded immune exposures were likely present. The donor tested CMV seropositive, placing the donor among the 250 to 350 seropositive members of the cohort. A peripheral blood sample was provided by each donor, and peripheral blood mononuclear cells were used for TCR beta sequencing. Genomic DNA extraction from the blood cell samples was performed with the Qiagen DNeasy Blood Extraction Kit. Per the germline V gene (reference sequence), WNHNN is the CDR1 and SYGVQD is the CDR2. Cut back by 0 bases and 1 base, the V and J ends lie 22 bases apart. The CDR3 spans 20 residues, from the cysteine through the phenylalanine. Only CDR3 DNA is held: 60 bases, read in frame from base 1. On the study overall, not on this receptor specifically: When HLA alleles, especially DR and DQ, strongly co-occurred, TCR associations were difficult to assign to individual alleles. Compared with equally common non-associated chains, HLA-associated TCR beta chains in a later analysis were more clonally expanded and had lower generation probabilities. Cytomegalovirus status was reported to be diagnosed by the classifier with high specificity and sensitivity in both the original and validation cohorts. Because some donors lacked HLA typing at each locus, the association tests relied only on the typed subset. Only TCR beta chains were sequenced in this cohort, and the absence of alpha or paired-chain data limited detectable features. According to a later genetic analysis, donors in an Asian-associated ancestry cluster had fewer N-insertions in productive TCRs than the approximately 700-donor mean. Immune exposure information for the cohort was limited to CMV serostatus. It was suggested by the authors that the approach could potentially be generalized to other disease states and immunological phenotypes. V-gene and J-gene trimming of TCR beta chains was associated with a missense DCLRE1C variant in a later genetic analysis, and the association was replicated in an independent cohort. The earlier analysis of almost 600 of the donors excluded roughly 17 rarely observed V segments, including chromosome 9 orphons, because counts were too low. In the study, about 150 TCR beta chains were listed as associated with cytomegalovirus. Roughly uniform sequencing depth across donors was assumed in presence/absence analyses, although this assumption may not hold. A few of the identified cytomegalovirus-associated TCR beta chains were confirmed in vitro to be specific for cytomegalovirus antigens. Some IMGT-functional V segments, including TRBV6-2 and TRBV6-3, could not be distinguished by the 87-base-pair reads and were therefore excluded. While some public TCRs were present in many individuals, most TCR sequences turned up only very rarely across donors. According to a later analysis, parvovirus B19, influenza, CMV and Epstein-Barr virus appeared linked to several top co-occurrence clusters. In a later analysis, about 17,000 TCR beta sequences were associated with specific HLA alleles at a false discovery rate of 0.05. Most CMV-associated TCR beta chains appeared to be HLA-restricted in a later analysis, and the HLA associations seemed to be driven largely by CMV exposure. In a later analysis, the rate of TCR association differed among HLA loci, with DRB1 alleles having the most associated TCRs and HLA-C alleles having the fewest. In an earlier analysis of around 600 of the donors, most TCR beta V segments were observed in productive rearrangements about 90% or about 30% of the time, broadly matching IMGT annotations. A cluster of highly shared sequence variants was judged likely to represent a technical artifact of the sequencing pipeline. A further reported finding was that TCR beta sequences accurately predicted the HLA-A and HLA-B alleles for most subjects in the first cohort. Linkage disequilibrium might explain the correlated functional status among segregating V segments, but an unknown experimental factor could not be excluded.

The library was made by the immunoSEQ multiplex PCR assay. A mixture of 60 forward primers for TCR Vbeta segments and 13 reverse primers for TCR Jbeta segments was used in the multiplex PCR. Amplification of the CDR3 region of rearranged TCR beta genes was performed with a multiplex PCR assay on genomic DNA. The Illumina HiSeq System was used to sequence the amplified TCR beta libraries as 87-base-pair reads. Per the source publication's procedure: A later analysis counted tens of millions of unique TCR beta chains across the 666 repertoires, and about 10 million of these chains were shared by at least two donors. To remove PCR and sequencing errors, raw reads were error-corrected and collapsed into unique sequences using a nearest-neighbor algorithm that merged closely related sequences. V, D and J gene segments were assigned by aligning CDR3 sequences to IMGT reference sequences. Each retained sequence needed at least a six-nucleotide match to both a V gene segment and a J gene segment. A rearrangement counted as productive if the CDR3 had no stop codons and remained in frame with V and J, and every other rearrangement counted as non-productive. Following IMGT convention, CDR3 was defined as the stretch from the second conserved V-encoded cysteine up to the conserved J-encoded phenylalanine. Sequences without an unambiguous match to a single V gene segment were excluded from the earlier analysis of almost 600 of the donors. In an earlier analysis of 587 of the donors, a V segment was called functional when productive rearrangements were above 56.7%, and segregating when the standard deviation between donors exceeded 5%. To diagnose cytomegalovirus status from the catalog of TCR beta chain sequences, a statistical classification framework was built. A later analysis assigned V and J genes by comparing TCR nucleotide sequences with IMGT/GENE-DB human TR gene sequences. A later analysis assigned CDR3 sequences and most-parsimonious VDJ recombination scenarios with the TCRdist pipeline. In a later analysis, each TCR beta chain was defined by its CDR3 amino acid sequence together with its V-gene family, and reads without a unique V-gene family were excluded. In a later analysis, approximately 590 highly shared, low-generation-probability nucleotide sequences were removed to address suspected cross-contamination and a sequencing artifact. In a later analysis, a clonal expansion index was calculated for each public chain from normalized within-repertoire ranks of inferred template counts. In a later analysis, generation probabilities were computed using a VDJ recombination model fitted to out-of-frame rearrangements, and the results were checked against IGoR. Hypergeometric tests were used in a later analysis to score TCR-TCR, TCR-HLA and TCR-CMV co-occurrence, with a repertoire-size bias correction applied to the TCR pairs. In a later analysis, false discovery rates were estimated by permuting HLA or CMV assignments 20 times. A later analysis grouped co-occurring TCRs with DBSCAN, adding TCRdist sequence similarity when clustering within HLA-allele-positive subsets. For co-occurrence clustering, repertoires with fewer than 30,000 or more than 120,000 public chains were excluded, along with about five repertoires with anomalous nucleotide sharing. TCRdb's version of the immuneACCESS table is confined to in-frame rearrangements and falls short of the full clone set. An unresolved V gene accounts for under half of the shortfall where checked; the remainder is of unknown origin. That table is the source of V, J and clone size, and D and trimming were worked out from the DNA. For this sample the table gives some 150,000 clones, of which 80% to 90% were detected only once. The ten largest account for around 6.7% of the sample.

This receptor was obtained from a woman aged 25-40 years in good health and CMV-seropositive. Sequencing used PBMCs. Here the chain combines TRBV10-1 and TRBJ1-3; perhaps TRBD1 is the D gene, with 5 bases matching. The nucleotide sequence is given as TGCGCCAGCAGTGAGTCGCGACAGAATAATGGTGGGGCTTCTGGAAACACCATATATTTT. It encodes CASSESRQNNGGASGNTIYF.